The next 27 T cell receptor beta chains were all read from a single sample in a study of identical twins. TCRdb independently ran MiXCR on the 5' RACE reads; one entry per CDR3 protein. The sample yields under 500,000 distinct CDR3 sequences, more than 13% seen once. The data also belong to a second study, concerning yellow fever vaccine responses in identical twins.

What was sequenced was CD4+ T cells sorted from blood. The receptor set was obtained from a woman between 18 and 29 years old in good health.

The rearrangement uses TRBV7-9 and TRBJ2-7; 10 nucleotides match TRBD1. The germline gives CDR1 SEHNR, CDR2 FQNEAQ (reference sequence). CDR3 length equals 15 residues. Trimming cost V 5 bases and J 6 bases; bases outside gene matches: 10. The CDR3 region has the DNA TGTGCCAGCAGCCCGACAGGGGGCACTTTCTCCGAGCAGTACTTC. Amino acids: CASSPTGGTFSEQYF.

CDR3 nucleotides: TGTGCCAGCAGCTTAGAGATGGGCTCCTACAATGAGCAGTTCTTC. Its translation: CASSLEMGSYNEQFF. This rearrangement joins TRBV11-2 to TRBJ2-1, with D unresolved. Germline V lookup: CDR1 SGHAT, CDR2 FQNNGV. The V and J ends lost 0 bases and 0 bases respectively, with 6 bases between them. The CDR3 sequence is 15 residues long.

This clonotype was counted between two and nine times. This chain connects TRBV28 to TRBJ2-1; D remains unclear. Germline CDR1 MDHEN, CDR2 SYDVKM. V lost 7 bases, J lost 4 bases, and 17 bases lay in between. CDR3 length: 15 residues. CDR3 protein: CASKRPDRQYNEQFF. The CDR3 DNA sequence: TGTGCCAGCAAAAGGCCGGACCGGCAATACAATGAGCAGTTCTTC.

This clonotype was picked up a small number of times. The gene calls are TRBV5-6 and TRBJ1-3, with D unclear. The CDR3 consists of 14 residues. V was cut by 2 bases and J by 4 bases, with 10 bases left in between. The V gene's germline CDR1 is SGHDT and CDR2 YYEEEE. This CDR3 is CASSFAQQGNTIYF. CDR3 in DNA: TGTGCCAGCAGCTTTGCACAGCAAGGAAACACCATATATTTT. The full variable domain, completed using reference TRBV5-6 and TRBJ1-3, is DAGVTQSPTHLIKTRGQQVTLRCSPKSGHDTVSWYQQALGQGPQFIFQYYEEEERQRGNFPDRFSGHQFPNYSSELNVNALLLGDSALYLCASSFAQQGNTIYFGEGSWLTVV.

CDR3 DNA sequence: TGCGCCAGCAGCCCGACATGGGGGGGGGTCGCAGCCGCTAGCACAGATACGCAGTATTTT. Translating gives CASSPTWGGVAAASTDTQYF. The chain employs TRBV5-1 and TRBJ2-3; 7 bases fit TRBD2. This CDR3 contains 20 residues. Looked up from germline, CDR1 is SGHRS and CDR2 is YFSETQ. V lost 4 bases to trimming and J lost 0 bases; unmatched junction nucleotides: 20.

The rearrangement links TRBV6-5 to TRBJ1-2; a possible D gene is TRBD1 (6 bases). V lost 0 bases to trimming and J lost 4 bases, with 12 bases between them. Germline loops: CDR1 MNHEY, CDR2 SVGAGI. The CDR3 spans 15 residues. The CDR3 region is CASSYSRGSSYGYTF. The DNA of the CDR3 is TGTGCCAGCAGTTACTCTAGGGGGTCGAGCTATGGCTACACCTTC.

The chain links TRBV21-1 to TRBJ2-3. TRBV21-1 corresponds to a pseudogene. The CDR3 sequence is 16 residues long. Here the CDR3 reads CASSKEIAEFTDTQYF. The DNA for the CDR3 is TGTGCCAGCAGCAAAGAGATCGCGGAATTCACAGATACGCAGTATTTT.

In this sample, this clonotype turned up a few times. The rearrangement links TRBV5-5 to TRBJ2-3; D unresolved. Germline V gives CDR1 SGHKS, CDR2 YYEKEE (reference sequence). This CDR3 has 16 residues. V lost 3 bases to trimming and J lost 5 bases, with 19 bases between them. CDR3 nucleotides: TGTGCCAGCAGCTACGAGAAGGGTGTGATAGGAGATACGCAGTATTTT. Translated, it gives CASSYEKGVIGDTQYF.

The chain joins TRBV20-1 to TRBJ2-1; 7 bases line up with TRBD2. Germline CDR1 is DFQATT and CDR2 is SNEGSKA (reference sequence). V was pared by 5 bases and J by 4 bases, with 5 bases of the junction left unmatched. This CDR3 contains 13 residues. In DNA, the CDR3 is TGCAGTGCTTCCGCGGGAGCTTACAATGAGCAGTTCTTC. It is translated as CSASAGAYNEQFF.

The sample holds many counts of this clonotype. This chain joins TRBV12-3 or TRBV12-4 and TRBJ1-4; no definite D call. The V gene lost 5 bases and the J gene lost 4 bases, with 11 bases spanning the gap. CDR3 size: 14 residues. CDR3 region: CASSHGRLNEKLFF. CDR3 nucleotide sequence: TGTGCCAGCAGTCACGGCAGGCTTAATGAAAAACTGTTTTTT.

This clonotype has only a few counts. The chain has TRBV5-1 and TRBJ2-5; 10 bases line up with TRBD2. V gave up 1 base and J gave up 3 bases; unmatched junction bases: 6. The CDR3 runs 16 residues. CDR1 is SGHRS and CDR2 is YFSETQ in the germline V gene. The CDR3 spells CASSLLPAGGEETQYF. The CDR3 bases are TGCGCCAGCAGCTTGTTACCAGCGGGGGGGGAAGAGACCCAGTACTTC.

In this sample, this clonotype turned up a few times. This chain links TRBV6-6 with TRBJ2-1, with 8 bases identical to TRBD2. CDR3 size: 12 residues. Losses at the gene ends were 4 bases for V and 8 bases for J; bases not matched to a gene: 1. CDR1 and CDR2 from the germline V gene are MNHNY and SVGAGI (reference sequence). The CDR3 loop reads CASSSTSDEQFF. The CDR3 nucleotides read TGTGCCAGCAGTTCGACTAGCGATGAGCAGTTCTTC.

This clonotype was recorded a few times. The chain is built from TRBV4-3 and TRBJ2-6, with 7 bases lining up with TRBD2. CDR1 is LGHNA, CDR2 YSLEER, per germline. The CDR3 loop spans 19 amino acids. The V gene end was trimmed by 6 bases and the J gene end by 0 bases; junction bases not matched to a gene: 14. In nucleotides, the CDR3 is TGCGCCAGCAGTCAGGAACCGGCTAGCGGACTCTCTGGGGCCAACGTCCTGACTTTC. This sequence encodes CASSQEPASGLSGANVLTF.

This clonotype was seen many times. The chain joins TRBV5-5 to TRBJ1-5; 8 bases match TRBD1. The CDR3 spans 15 residues. Germline CDR1 is SGHKS and CDR2 is YYEKEE (reference sequence). V dropped 3 bases and J dropped 5; count of bases not matched to a gene: 7. The CDR3 region is CASSYGQGGDQPQHF. In DNA form, the CDR3 reads TGTGCCAGCAGCTACGGACAGGGTGGGGATCAGCCCCAGCATTTT.

This clonotype was recorded a few times. This chain connects TRBV30 to TRBJ1-2; TRBD1 aligns across 9 bases. Germline V gene data show CDR1 as GTSNPN and CDR2 as SVGIG (reference sequence). The V gene end was trimmed by 4 bases and the J gene end by 7 bases; junction bases not matched to a gene: 7. There are 13 residues in the CDR3. CDR3 DNA: TGTGCCTGGACGGGGGACAGGGCGTCTGGCTACACCTTC. Its translation: CAWTGDRASGYTF.

A few counts support this clonotype. V gene TRBV7-9 combines with J gene TRBJ1-1, with a weak D call TRBD1 (6 bases). The CDR3 has 15 amino acids. CDR1 and CDR2 from the germline V gene are SEHNR and FQNEAQ (reference sequence). The V and J ends lost 1 base and 4 bases respectively, with 13 bases between them. The CDR3 loop is CASSLDPGAGTEAFF. The CDR3 DNA follows: TGTGCCAGCAGCTTAGATCCGGGGGCCGGCACTGAAGCTTTCTTT.

The chain links TRBV7-6 to TRBJ2-1; 7 bases match TRBD2. The V segment lost 7 bases and the J segment 7 bases; nucleotides outside the gene matches: 10. The CDR3 length is 14 residues. Germline lookup yields CDR1 SGHVS and CDR2 FNYEAQ. The CDR3 loop reads CASNLGAAGNEQFF. The CDR3 nucleotides are TGTGCCAGCAATTTAGGGGCAGCGGGGAATGAGCAGTTCTTC. Using reference TRBV7-6 and TRBJ2-1 for the parts outside the CDR3, the full variable domain is GAGVSQSPRYKVTKRGQDVALRCDPISGHVSLYWYRQALGQGPEFLTYFNYEAQQDKSGLPNDRFSAERPEGSISTLTIQRTEQRDSAMYRCASNLGAAGNEQFFGPGTRLTVL.

The sample holds many counts of this clonotype. The chain links TRBV7-8 to TRBJ1-5; D is possibly TRBD1 (5 bases). The V end lost 7 bases, the J end lost 6 bases, and 16 bases lay between the germline ends. Germline V gene sequence: CDR1 SGHVS, CDR2 FQNEAQ. The CDR3 contains 14 residues. CDR3 loop: CASNLRGVGQPQHF. The CDR3 nucleotides are TGTGCCAGCAACCTGCGGGGGGTGGGTCAGCCCCAGCATTTT.

This chain uses TRBV3-1 with TRBJ1-1; 9 positions match TRBD1. Losses at the gene ends were 0 bases for V and 5 bases for J; bases not matched to a gene: 4. Germline CDR1 LGHDT, CDR2 YNNKEL (reference sequence). The CDR3 has 15 residues. The CDR3 loop reads CASSQEGQGLTEAFF. In nucleotides, the CDR3 is TGTGCCAGCAGCCAAGAGGGACAGGGACTTACTGAAGCTTTCTTT.

To note about this clonotype: Its ends do not fully match the called genes, so a read error is possible. The chain employs TRBV7-7 and TRBJ2-2, with a tentative D call TRBD1 (6 bases). This CDR3 region has 17 residues. Germline V gives CDR1 SSHAT, CDR2 FNYEAQ (reference sequence). CDR3: CASSLDARTANTGELFF. The CDR3 nucleotides are TGTGCTAGCAGCTTAGATGCCAGGACAGCGAACACCGGGGAGCTGTTTTTT.

This clonotype has at least ten counts. The J gene is TRBJ2-5, the V gene TRBV11-2; D is unresolved. The CDR3 is 13 residues long. The germline CDR1 and CDR2 sequences are SGHAT and FQNNGV. The ends were cut back, 10 bases at V and 2 bases at J, with 14 bases in the middle. CDR3 loop: CATSRWAQETQYF. CDR3 DNA: TGTGCCACCTCAAGGTGGGCGCAAGAGACCCAGTACTTC.

Here the CDR3 reads CASSGTEDSPLHF. DNA for the CDR3: TGTGCCAGCAGTGGGACAGAGGATTCACCCCTCCACTTT. The chain uses TRBV2 and TRBJ1-6; D perhaps matches TRBD1 (6 bases). Germline V gives CDR1 SNHLY, CDR2 FYNNEI. The CDR3 runs to 13 residues. V lost 4 bases, J lost 8 bases, and 9 bases lay in between.

This clonotype was counted a few times. The chain is built from TRBV12-3 or TRBV12-4 and TRBJ1-2, with no clear D. This CDR3 is 12 amino acids long. V shed 2 bases and J shed 8 bases, with 9 bases lying between them. CDR3 nucleotide sequence: TGTGCCAGCAGTTTACGCCCTGGGGGCTACACCTTC. This encodes CASSLRPGGYTF.

The chain carries TRBV2 and TRBJ2-3; D might be TRBD1 (6 bases). Per the germline V gene, CDR1 is SNHLY and CDR2 is FYNNEI. The CDR3 spans 15 residues. The V end lost 5 bases, the J end lost 6 bases, and 18 bases lay between the germline ends. The CDR3 protein is CASSRTGLVQDTQYF. The CDR3 coding sequence is TGTGCCAGCAGTCGCACAGGGTTAGTACAGGATACGCAGTATTTT. The entire variable domain, with the rest obtained from reference TRBV2 and TRBJ2-3, is as follows: EPEVTQTPSHQVTQMGQEVILRCVPISNHLYFYWYRQILGQKVEFLVSFYNNEISEKSEIFDDQFSVERPDGSNFTLKIRSTKLEDSAMYFCASSRTGLVQDTQYFGPGTRLTVL.

This clonotype was seen only a few times. This chain links TRBV3-1 with TRBJ1-1; unclear D gene. Germline CDR1 reads LGHDT; CDR2 reads YNNKEL (reference sequence). The ends were cut back, 2 bases at V and 11 bases at J, with 9 bases in the middle. The CDR3 is 11 residues long. CDR3 nucleotides: TGTGCCAGCAGCCAATTAGGGAGTGCTTTCTTT. This gives the protein CASSQLGSAFF.

This clonotype was counted many times. The chain has TRBV29-1 and TRBJ2-5; no reliable D call. CDR3 length: 11 amino acids. Trimming cost V 6 bases and J 3 bases, with 8 bases left between them. The germline V gene has CDR1 SQVTM and CDR2 ANQGSEA. Here the CDR3 reads CSVQHKETQYF. The CDR3 DNA reads as TGCAGCGTCCAACATAAAGAGACCCAGTACTTC.

In its sample, this clonotype was seen a few times. The chain uses TRBV11-3 and TRBJ2-6; 8 nucleotides agree with TRBD1. V shed 1 base, J shed 2 bases, and the junction held 4 bases outside the gene matches. The CDR3 is 17 amino acids. Germline V CDR1 and CDR2: SGHNT, YENEEA. The CDR3 DNA reads as TGTGCCAGCAGCTTAGGGACAGGGTCAACTGGGGCCAACGTCCTGACTTTC. The encoded protein is CASSLGTGSTGANVLTF.